This T cell receptor (beta chain) emerged from a study of post-analysis software for immune sequencing data. Study-level results: Relative to controls, patients had 5 or 6 TRBV segments at higher frequency, with TRBV5-6, TRBV5-1 and TRBV20-1 among these. F measure grouped same-batch samples tightly together.

This clonotype was observed a few times. The antigen remains undetermined. J lost 1 base, V lost 2 bases, and 8 bases had no gene match. In germline, CDR1 is SGHTA, CDR2 FQGTGA. CDR3 length: 17 amino acids. Unique molecular identifiers featured in each of the TCR beta cDNA libraries. TCRdb passed the PCR reads through MiXCR, listing each CDR3 protein once. The top ten hold approximately 7.1% of the sample, which has 350,000 to 500,000 distinct CDR3 sequences, 30% to 45% seen once. The chain carries TRBV7-3 and TRBJ2-3, with TRBD2 matching over 8 bases. This receptor was obtained from a girl aged 2 to 10 with multiple sclerosis. Sequencing was carried out using blood. CDR3 coding DNA: TGTGCCAGCAGCTTACTAGGCGGGGGGTTACGCACAGATACGCAGTATTTT. Translated: CASSLLGGGLRTDTQYF.